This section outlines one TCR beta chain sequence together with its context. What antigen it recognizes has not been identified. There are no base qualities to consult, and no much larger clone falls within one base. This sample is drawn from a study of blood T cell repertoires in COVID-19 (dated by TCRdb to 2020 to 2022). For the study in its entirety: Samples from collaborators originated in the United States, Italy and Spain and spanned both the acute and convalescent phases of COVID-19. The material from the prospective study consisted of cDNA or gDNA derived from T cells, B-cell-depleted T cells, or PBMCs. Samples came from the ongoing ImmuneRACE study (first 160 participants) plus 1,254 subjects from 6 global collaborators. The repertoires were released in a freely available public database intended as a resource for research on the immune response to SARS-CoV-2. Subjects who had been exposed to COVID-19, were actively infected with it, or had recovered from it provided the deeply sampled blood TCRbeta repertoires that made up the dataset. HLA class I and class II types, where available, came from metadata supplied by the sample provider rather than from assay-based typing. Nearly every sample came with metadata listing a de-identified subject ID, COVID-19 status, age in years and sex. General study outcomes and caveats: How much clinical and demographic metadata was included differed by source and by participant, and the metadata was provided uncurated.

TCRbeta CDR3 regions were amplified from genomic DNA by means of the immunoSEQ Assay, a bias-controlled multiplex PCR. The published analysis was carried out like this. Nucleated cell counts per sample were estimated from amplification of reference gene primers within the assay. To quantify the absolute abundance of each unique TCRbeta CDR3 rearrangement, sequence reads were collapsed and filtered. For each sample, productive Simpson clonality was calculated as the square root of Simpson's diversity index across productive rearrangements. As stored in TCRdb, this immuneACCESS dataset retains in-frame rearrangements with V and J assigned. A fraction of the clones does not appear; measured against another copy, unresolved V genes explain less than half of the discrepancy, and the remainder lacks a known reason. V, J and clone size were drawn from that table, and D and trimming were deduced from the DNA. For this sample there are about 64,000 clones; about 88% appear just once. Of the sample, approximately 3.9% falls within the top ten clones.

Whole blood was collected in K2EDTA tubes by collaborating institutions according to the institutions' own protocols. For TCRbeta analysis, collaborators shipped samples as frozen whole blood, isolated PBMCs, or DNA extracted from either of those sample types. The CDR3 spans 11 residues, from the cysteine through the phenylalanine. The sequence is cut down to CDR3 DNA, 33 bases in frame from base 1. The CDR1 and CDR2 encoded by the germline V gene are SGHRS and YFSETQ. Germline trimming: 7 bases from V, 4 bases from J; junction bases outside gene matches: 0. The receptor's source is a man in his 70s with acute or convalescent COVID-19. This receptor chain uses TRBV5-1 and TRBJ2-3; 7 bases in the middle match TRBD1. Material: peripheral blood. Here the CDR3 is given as CASQGADTQYF. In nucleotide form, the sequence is TGCGCCAGCCAGGGGGCAGATACGCAGTATTTT.